The source of this T cell receptor (beta chain) is a study of blood T cell repertoires in COVID-19. Study summary: COVID-19 samples collected from the United States, Italy and Spain covered acute and convalescent phases.

This CDR3 contains 15 residues. V lost 0 bases to trimming and J lost 4 bases, with 14 bases between them. Germline CDR1 is SGHNT and CDR2 is YYREEE (reference sequence). Per the original methods: By means of reference gene primer amplification, nucleated cell counts were estimated. The method was immunoSEQ multiplex PCR; TCRdb's version includes in-frame clones alone and lacks a portion of them. That table supplies the V and J calls and clone size; D and trimming were determined from the DNA. The repertoire holds around 220,000 clones, with over 75% as singletons. Recruits, aged about 18 to 95 years, lived in 20 to 30 US areas. Participants were placed into cohorts based on the clinical history they reported.

J is TRBJ2-7 and V is TRBV5-4; a possible D gene is TRBD1 (5 bases). The TCR sequence derives from a woman aged 40-49 years with acute COVID-19. The sequenced sample consisted of PBMCs or T cells enriched from blood (not recorded which). The CDR3 region has the DNA TGTGCCAGCAGCTTGGGGGCCCAGGGATCTTACGAGCAGTACTTC. This sequence encodes CASSLGAQGSYEQYF.